These 2 T cell receptor beta chains originate from one sample sequenced in a study of control samples from healthy donors and cancer patients. The table came from immunoSEQ multiplex PCR; TCRdb's copy has only in-frame clones and leaves some out. Of some 100,000 clones detected, roughly 89% appear once; the ten largest clones hold 3%. The source material was blood. These receptors came from a human donor in good health. The donor label of this sample is uncertain.

The rearrangement joins TRBV18 to TRBJ1-1; 9 nucleotides agree with TRBD1. CDR1 and CDR2 from the germline V gene are KGHSH and LQKENI. The V segment lost 2 bases and the J segment 3 bases; nucleotides outside the gene matches: 1. The CDR3 has 14 amino acids. The CDR3 DNA sequence: TGTGCCAGCTCACCAGGGACAGGGTACACTGAAGCTTTCTTT. This translates into CASSPGTGYTEAFF.

The chain uses TRBV27 and TRBJ2-7; maybe TRBD1 (5 bases). Per the germline V gene, CDR1 is MNHEY and CDR2 is SMNVEV (reference sequence). The CDR3 is 15 residues long. The ends were cut back, 6 bases at V and 2 bases at J, with 17 bases in the middle. CDR3 sequence reads: CASRPDGAATYEQYF. In DNA form, the CDR3 reads TGTGCCAGCAGACCAGATGGGGCGGCCACCTACGAGCAGTACTTC.